The clone carrying this T cell receptor (beta chain) has just a few counts. Germline assignment: CDR1 MNHEY and CDR2 SVGEGT. The V segment lost 2 bases and the J segment 0 bases; nucleotides outside the gene matches: 8. This CDR3 has 17 residues. The data belong to a study of blood T cell repertoires in COVID-19. Sequencing used immunoSEQ multiplex PCR; TCRdb keeps in-frame clones, though not all of them. The repertoire holds 250,000 to 350,000 clones, with about 89% as singletons. The specimen sequenced was peripheral blood. This rearrangement joins TRBV6-2 or TRBV6-3 to TRBJ2-3; 7 nucleotides align to TRBD2. This TCR was recovered from a woman aged 55 to 70 with acute or convalescent COVID-19. CDR3 region: CASSYRGSGTSTDTQYF. The CDR3 DNA is TGTGCCAGCAGTTACCGAGGGAGCGGGACTAGCACAGATACGCAGTATTTT.